This TCR beta chain was sequenced during a study of response to subunit inactivated influenza vaccine. One entry per CDR3 protein results from TCRdb running MiXCR on the RT-PCR reads. The data contain about 780,000 distinct CDR3 sequences, around a sixth of them singletons. Germline V lookup: CDR1 SNHLY, CDR2 FYNNEI. The CDR3 runs to 13 residues. V lost 6 bases and J lost 9; bases outside the gene matches: 8. The rearrangement links TRBV2 to TRBJ2-1, with 7 bases matching TRBD1. Sequenced here: PBMCs from blood, sampled roughly 5 days after vaccination. The sequence was collected from a middle-aged man who received an inactivated influenza vaccine. The CDR3 here is CASRDRWVGEQFF. CDR3 sequence (DNA): TGTGCCAGCAGGGACAGGTGGGTGGGTGAGCAGTTCTTC. Supplemented by reference TRBV2 and TRBJ2-1, the full variable domain reads EPEVTQTPSHQVTQMGQEVILRCVPISNHLYFYWYRQILGQKVEFLVSFYNNEISEKSEIFDDQFSVERPDGSNFTLKIRSTKLEDSAMYFCASRDRWVGEQFFGPGTRLTVL.